This entry concerns a single T cell receptor beta chain. This sample stems from a study of blood T cell repertoires in COVID-19. Turning to the study itself: Whether acute or convalescent, the COVID-19 samples came from the United States, Italy and Spain.

V lost 3 bases, J lost 5 bases, and 11 bases lay in between. This CDR3 contains 14 residues. Per the germline V gene, CDR1 is MDHEN and CDR2 is SYDVKM. TCRdb's copy holds only in-frame clones and misses some; the assay was immunoSEQ multiplex PCR. The table includes 150,000 to 200,000 clones, around 85% detected once. Source material: peripheral blood. The rearrangement links TRBV28 to TRBJ1-5, with D possibly being TRBD1 (6 bases). This receptor was obtained from a woman aged 55-70 years with COVID-19, enrolled during active disease. CDR3 amino acids: CASSFTGYHQPQHF. DNA of the CDR3: TGTGCCAGCAGTTTCACAGGGTACCATCAGCCCCAGCATTTT. Using reference TRBV28 and TRBJ1-5 for the parts outside the CDR3, the full variable domain is DVKVTQSSRYLVKRTGEKVFLECVQDMDHENMFWYRQDPGLGLRLIYFSYDVKMKEKGDIPEGYSVSREKKERFSLILESASTNQTSMYLCASSFTGYHQPQHFGDGTRLSIL.